The rows below give T cell receptor delta chains drawn from one sample of a study of Vδ1+ human thymocytes. TCRdb applied CATT to the multiplex PCR reads for clone calling. The data contain 20,000 to 25,000 delta-chain clones, 25% to 30% of them singletons. Input material: Vdelta1+ gamma-delta thymocytes from the thymus. Receptors were obtained from a boy in the first two years of life who had congenital heart surgery. Both conserved end residues are part of each CDR3. The order of the fields is D gene, J gene, clone size, V gene, CDR3 DNA, CDR3 protein. The D gene is left open where the match is weak. Where a row states a size, it is once, few, many or the class of an expanded clone; other rows omit it.

TRDD3	TRDJ1	few	TRDV1	TGTGCTCTTGGGGAATTCTTCCAGGGGGTCTGGGGGATACGCCTTGCCGATAAACTCATCTTT	CALGEFFQGVWGIRLADKLIF
TRDD3	TRDJ3	few	TRDV1	TGTGCTCTTGGGTTCCCTCCCCTGGTACTGGGGGCCCCGCACCCCTGGGACACCCGACAGATGTTTTTC	CALGFPPLVLGAPHPWDTRQMFF
.	TRDJ1	few	TRDV1	TGTGCTCTTGGGGAGCGCTCCGATATTTGTACGCCTTCTTTAAGGGGAGATGCCGAATTCTACACCGATAAACTCATCTTT	CALGERSDICTPSLRGDAEFYTDKLIF
.	TRDJ1	.	TRDV1	TGTGCTCTTGGGGAACAAAGCTCCTTGTCCAGGGGCCTTTACACCGATAAACTCATCTTT	CALGEQSSLSRGLYTDKLIF
TRDD3	TRDJ1	few	TRDV1	TGTGCTCTTGGGAAACCCTTCCTACCCCGCCATTCCGGTACTGGGGGATACGATAAACTCATCTTT	CALGKPFLPRHSGTGGYDKLIF
.	TRDJ1	.	TRDV1	TGTGCTCTTGGGGAATCCTACGTAGGGGGCCGGACGTACACCGATAAACTCATCTTT	CALGESYVGGRTYTDKLIF
TRDD2	TRDJ2	.	TRDV1	TGTGCTCTTGGGAAGGATGACCGACCTACTGGAGGGGCCGGCGAAGCCCGACGGCGAGGGCCCTTCCTTTTGACAGCACAACTCTTCTTT	CALGKDDRPTGGAGEARRRGPFLLTAQLFF
.	TRDJ1	medium-sized	TRDV1	TGTGCTCTTGGGGAAGGGCCTTCCCGACCCTACTGGGGAGTGTACACCGATAAACTCATCTTT	CALGEGPSRPYWGVYTDKLIF
TRDD2	TRDJ1	.	TRDV1	TGTGCTCTTGGTGATAGCCTTCCTACTTTATCCGATAAACTCATCTTT	CALGDSLPTLSDKLIF
.	TRDJ1	.	TRDV1	TGTGCTCTTGGGGAACTAGAGAAGGGCCGAGCCGATAAACTCATCTTT	CALGELEKGRADKLIF
.	TRDJ1	medium-sized	TRDV1	TGTGCTCTTGGGGAACTACCCTTTTCAACCGATAAACTCATCTTT	CALGELPFSTDKLIF
TRDD2	TRDJ1	once	TRDV1	TGTGCTCTTGGGGACTACTCGACCCTTCCTACGTCCCGTACTGGGGTATACGACACCGATAAACTCATCTTT	CALGDYSTLPTSRTGVYDTDKLIF
TRDD3	TRDJ1	.	TRDV1	TGTGCTCTTGGGGAACTAGCATCTAGGTTTCTTCCTCGGTACCATAGAACTGGGGGATACGATAAACTCATCTTT	CALGELASRFLPRYHRTGGYDKLIF
TRDD3	TRDJ1	few	TRDV2	TGTGCCTGTGAGGACGGTCCTGCAATCTGGGGGATACCCGCCGATAAACTCATCTTT	CACEDGPAIWGIPADKLIF
.	TRDJ1	medium-sized	TRDV1	TGTGCTCTTGGGGAACCGCGCGCCCACCCTTACACCGATAAACTCATCTTT	CALGEPRAHPYTDKLIF
.	TRDJ1	few	TRDV1	TGTGCTCTTGGGGAACTAGGACCGAGCCCCCGGTACACCGATAAACTCATCTTT	CALGELGPSPRYTDKLIF
TRDD3	TRDJ1	.	TRDV1	TGTGCTCTTGGGGAACTTCCTACGGGGATTGTACTGGGGGCCGTGCACACCGATAAACTCATCTTT	CALGELPTGIVLGAVHTDKLIF
.	TRDJ1	.	TRDV1	TGTGCTCTTGGGGAACTCGTCCCTCATAGACCGTACACCGATAAACTCATCTTT	CALGELVPHRPYTDKLIF
.	TRDJ1	.	TRDV1	TGTGCTCTTGGGGCCTCTTCCTCGTTGAGGGATAGTGTCACCGATAAACTCATCTTT	CALGASSSLRDSVTDKLIF
TRDD3	TRDJ1	.	TRDV1	TGTGCTCTTGGGGAACTATACCCTACTGGGGGATTGTACACCGATAAACTCATCTTT	CALGELYPTGGLYTDKLIF
.	TRDJ1	once	TRDV2	TGTGCCTGTGACACCTCCTTCTCGGCAGTCCTTGAAGAGATCCCCTCGGGGTACACCGATAAACTCATCTTT	CACDTSFSAVLEEIPSGYTDKLIF
.	TRDJ2	.	TRDV1	TGTGCTCTTGGGGAACCCACTTCCTACCCCGGGGGATCGAATTGGTTGACAGCACAACTCTTCTTT	CALGEPTSYPGGSNWLTAQLFF
TRDD3	TRDJ1	.	TRDV1	TGTGCTCTTGGGAATGGCCGGAGGGGATACACCGCCGATAAACTCATCTTT	CALGNGRRGYTADKLIF
TRDD3	TRDJ1	.	TRDV1	TGTGCTCTTGGGGAACCCACCCCTACGGGGGGGGATACACGTCGGACCGATAAACTCATCTTT	CALGEPTPTGGDTRRTDKLIF
.	TRDJ2	.	TRDV1	TGTGCTCTTGCAGATGGCGGGGCAGCACAACTCTTCTTT	CALADGGAAQLFF
.	TRDJ1	.	TRDV1	TGTGCTCTTGGGGAAGGCGTGCACCTGCCATACACCGATAAACTCATCTTT	CALGEGVHLPYTDKLIF
.	TRDJ1	.	TRDV1	TGTGCTCTTGGGGCCTCCTATCGGACTGCCCACACCGATAAACTCATCTTT	CALGASYRTAHTDKLIF
.	TRDJ1	few	TRDV1	TGTGCTCTTGGGGAATCTCTCGCGGGACTGGGTTACACCGATAAACTCATCTTT	CALGESLAGLGYTDKLIF
TRDD3	TRDJ1	few	TRDV1	TGTGCTCTTGGGGAAAGGTTATTTAAGCCCTACCTGGGGGATGAACACACCGATAAACTCATCTTT	CALGERLFKPYLGDEHTDKLIF
TRDD3	TRDJ1	.	TRDV1	TGTGCTCTTGGGGAACGGCCTCCTTACAGGCCTTCCCGGGGGATACCAGATAAACTCATCTTT	CALGERPPYRPSRGIPDKLIF